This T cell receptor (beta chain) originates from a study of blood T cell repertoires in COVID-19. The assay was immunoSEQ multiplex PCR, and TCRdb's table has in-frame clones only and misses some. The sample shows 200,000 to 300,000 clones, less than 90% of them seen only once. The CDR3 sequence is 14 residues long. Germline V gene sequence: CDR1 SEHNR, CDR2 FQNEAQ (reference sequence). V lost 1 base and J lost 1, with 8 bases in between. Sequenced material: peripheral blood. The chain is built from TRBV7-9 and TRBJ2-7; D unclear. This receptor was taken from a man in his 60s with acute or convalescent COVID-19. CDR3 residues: CASSLVDISYEQYF. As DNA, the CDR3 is TGTGCCAGCAGCTTAGTCGACATATCCTACGAGCAGTACTTC.